The 26 T cell receptor beta chains below all came from one sample that was sequenced in a study of tumor T cells in aggressive B-cell lymphoma. Method: immunoSEQ multiplex PCR; TCRdb's copy keeps in-frame clones and lacks some. The sample has 2,000 or so clones; approximately 86% are singletons. What was sequenced was tumor tissue. These receptors were taken from an adult with diffuse large B cell lymphoma.

This sequence joins TRBV27 and TRBJ2-6; 11 bases agree with TRBD2. This CDR3 comprises 18 residues. The junction had 8 bases not matched to a gene; V was cut back by 5 bases and J by 2 bases. Germline V CDR1 and CDR2: MNHEY, SMNVEV (reference sequence). CDR3 coding DNA: TGTGCCAGCAGTCGTACTAGCGGGAGTACGGCTGGGGCCAACGTCCTGACTTTC. Protein: CASSRTSGSTAGANVLTF. Looking up the rest from reference TRBV27 and TRBJ2-6 gives the full variable domain: EAQVTQNPRYLITVTGKKLTVTCSQNMNHEYMSWYRQDPGLGLRQIYYSMNVEVTDKGDVPEGYKVSRKEKRNFPLILESPSPNQTSLYFCASSRTSGSTAGANVLTFGAGSRLTVL.

The chain carries TRBV4-1 and TRBJ1-1; the D gene is possibly TRBD1 (6 bases). CDR1 and CDR2 (germline): MGHRA, YSYEKL. The CDR3 runs 16 residues. V dropped 0 bases and J dropped 4 bases, with 15 bases sitting between them. CDR3 DNA sequence: TGCGCCAGCAGCCAAGATTTACAGGGAGATCCCACTGAAGCTTTCTTT. Translation: CASSQDLQGDPTEAFF.

The CDR3 DNA reads as TGCGCCAGCAGCCAAGAGGTGGCCCCACACTACGAGCAGTACTTC. It translates to CASSQEVAPHYEQYF. The rearrangement uses TRBV4-3 and TRBJ2-7; D not resolved. Trimming removed 0 bases from V and 3 bases from J, with 12 bases in between. This CDR3 has 15 amino acids. The germline V gene has CDR1 LGHNA and CDR2 YSLEER.

V gene TRBV28 combines with J gene TRBJ2-3; unclear D gene. V was trimmed by 2 bases and J by 1 base, leaving 7 bases between them. CDR1 is MDHEN and CDR2 is SYDVKM in the germline V gene. The CDR3 is made up of 14 amino acids. CDR3 coding DNA: TGTGCCAGCAGTTTAGCGGCTGGCACAGATACGCAGTATTTT. Its protein product is CASSLAAGTDTQYF.

This chain links TRBV6-4 with TRBJ1-1; the D gene is possibly TRBD1 (6 bases). Germline lookup yields CDR1 MRHNA and CDR2 SNTAGT. The ends were cut back, 4 bases at V and 2 bases at J, with 11 bases in the middle. The CDR3 runs 14 residues. CDR3 amino acids: CASSATGTNTEAFF. In DNA, the CDR3 is TGTGCCAGCAGTGCGACAGGTACTAACACTGAAGCTTTCTTT.

This clone showed up just once. The chain couples TRBV25-1 to TRBJ1-2; 8 nucleotides match TRBD1. Trimming removed 2 bases from V and 5 bases from J; junction bases left unmatched: 10. Germline values: CDR1 MGHDK, CDR2 SYGVNS. The CDR3 sequence is 16 residues long. The CDR3 sequence is CASSERWTGPGYGYTF. CDR3 bases: TGTGCCAGCAGTGAAAGGTGGACAGGGCCTGGATATGGCTACACCTTC.

This rearrangement joins TRBV15 to TRBJ1-5; 7 bases agree with TRBD1. J lost 6 bases, V lost 0 bases, and 8 bases had no gene match. CDR3 length: 16 amino acids. Germline V lookup: CDR1 LNHNV, CDR2 YYDKDF (reference sequence). CDR3 loop: CATSRDSRQGSQPQHF. The DNA for the CDR3 is TGTGCCACCAGCAGAGATAGTAGACAGGGAAGTCAGCCCCAGCATTTT.

This clone was seen a single time. This rearrangement joins TRBV10-3 to TRBJ2-1, with 11 bases matching TRBD1. Germline CDR1 reads ENHRY; CDR2 reads SYGVKD. This CDR3 region has 13 residues. After removal of 7 bases from V and 9 bases from J, the junction contained 5 bases not matched to a gene. The CDR3 sequence: CAIKGQGDSEQFF. The CDR3 coding sequence is TGTGCCATCAAGGGACAGGGGGATAGTGAGCAGTTCTTC.

The rearrangement links TRBV18 to TRBJ1-5, with 8 bases matching TRBD1. Germline CDR1 reads KGHSH; CDR2 reads LQKENI. This CDR3 is built from 15 residues. V dropped 4 bases and J dropped 6; count of bases not matched to a gene: 8. As DNA, the CDR3 is TGTGCCAGCTCACAAAGGGGACAGGTTGGTCAGCCCCAGCATTTT. This translates into CASSQRGQVGQPQHF.

CDR3 DNA sequence: TGTGCCAGCAGTGGATCAACTAGCGGGAGAGATACGCAGTATTTT. It encodes CASSGSTSGRDTQYF. The rearrangement joins TRBV28 to TRBJ2-3; 11 bases match TRBD2. Germline V lookup: CDR1 MDHEN, CDR2 SYDVKM. This CDR3 has 15 residues. The junction had 6 bases not matched to a gene; V was cut back by 5 bases and J by 5 bases.

CDR3 DNA: TGTGCCAGCAGTTTCGGGCTAGCGGGGGGCAATGAGCAGTTCTTC. It encodes CASSFGLAGGNEQFF. The rearrangement joins TRBV27 to TRBJ2-1; 11 bases are shared with TRBD2. CDR1 and CDR2 (germline): MNHEY, SMNVEV (reference sequence). The J segment lost 6 bases and the V segment lost 3 bases, leaving 4 bases of the junction unmatched. The CDR3 is 15 amino acids.

This chain uses TRBV27 with TRBJ2-1, with 11 positions matching TRBD2. CDR1 is MNHEY, CDR2 SMNVEV, per germline (reference sequence). The CDR3 has 15 amino acids. The V segment lost 2 bases and the J segment 6 bases; nucleotides outside the gene matches: 3. CDR3 sequence (DNA): TGTGCCAGCAGTTTAAGACTAGCGGGGCCCAATGAGCAGTTCTTC. As protein: CASSLRLAGPNEQFF.

With respect to this clone: At one of its ends the junction is not consistent with the germline gene, which may arise from a read error. In the same sample, other DNA sequences code for this CDR3. This chain connects TRBV27 to TRBJ1-1; D remains ambiguous. CDR3 length: 13 amino acids. Germline V gene data show CDR1 as MNHEY and CDR2 as SMNVEV (reference sequence). The CDR3 region is CASSLFRNTEAFF. CDR3 coding DNA: TGTGCCAGCAGCTTATTCCGGAACACTGAAGCTTTCTTT.

The chain has TRBV27 and TRBJ2-7, with D perhaps matching TRBD2 (6 bases). The CDR3 has 12 residues. Trimming shortened V by 8 bases and J by 2 bases, and 10 bases separated the two germline ends. Germline loops: CDR1 MNHEY, CDR2 SMNVEV (reference sequence). CDR3 residues: CASRDFTYEQYF. The CDR3 DNA follows: TGTGCCAGCCGGGACTTCACCTACGAGCAGTACTTC.

The chain uses TRBV29-1 and TRBJ2-7; 13 bases map to TRBD2. The V gene end was trimmed by 2 bases and the J gene end by 4 bases; junction bases not matched to a gene: 8. This CDR3 has 16 amino acids. The germline gives CDR1 SQVTM, CDR2 ANQGSEA. CDR3 nucleotide sequence: TGCAGCGTTGAATCCGGGACTAGCGGGAATTCTTACGAGCAGTACTTC. As protein: CSVESGTSGNSYEQYF.

V is TRBV7-2 and J is TRBJ2-5, with 7 bases matching TRBD1. CDR3 length: 12 residues. J was trimmed by 6 bases and V by 2 bases; bases with no gene match: 0. Germline-derived CDR1 and CDR2 are SGHTA and FQGNSA. The CDR3 loop reads CASSLRGQTQYF. CDR3 sequence (DNA): TGTGCCAGCAGCTTAAGGGGGCAGACCCAGTACTTC.

This chain's CDR3 is CASSVAGGYEKTQYF. As DNA, the CDR3 is TGTGCCAGCAGTGTAGCGGGGGGGTATGAAAAGACCCAGTACTTC. The V call is TRBV2, the J call TRBJ2-5, with 11 bases fitting TRBD2. The CDR3 runs 15 residues. The J segment lost 6 bases and the V segment lost 4 bases, leaving 7 bases of the junction unmatched. Germline loops: CDR1 SNHLY, CDR2 FYNNEI.

The chain recombines TRBV30 with TRBJ2-1; D might be TRBD1 (7 bases). CDR3 length: 15 residues. V shed 0 bases and J shed 7 bases, with 16 bases lying between them. Germline loops: CDR1 GTSNPN, CDR2 SVGIG (reference sequence). CDR3 sequence (DNA): TGTGCCTGGAGTGTAAGCGGAGGGGGCAGAAATGAGCAGTTCTTC. This sequence encodes CAWSVSGGGRNEQFF. The full variable domain, with the rest looked up from reference TRBV30 and TRBJ2-1, is SQTIHQWPATLVQPVGSPLSLECTVEGTSNPNLYWYRQAAGRGLQLLFYSVGIGQISSEVPQNLSASRPQDRQFILSSKKLLLSDSGFYLCAWSVSGGGRNEQFFGPGTRLTVL.

The chain links TRBV5-6 to TRBJ2-7; TRBD1 aligns across 9 bases. The CDR3 loop spans 15 amino acids. The V segment lost 5 bases and the J segment 4 bases; nucleotides outside the gene matches: 10. Germline loops: CDR1 SGHDT, CDR2 YYEEEE. CDR3 in DNA: TGTGCCAGCAGTATGACCGGGACAGGGTTGTACGAGCAGTACTTC. It encodes CASSMTGTGLYEQYF.

The J gene is TRBJ1-1, the V gene TRBV5-1; D might be TRBD1 (5 bases). The CDR3 covers 14 residues. Germline values: CDR1 SGHRS, CDR2 YFSETQ. V lost 0 bases and J 5 bases, leaving 11 bases between the germline ends. The CDR3 is CASSLAGGGTEAFF. CDR3 nucleotides: TGCGCCAGCAGCTTGGCCGGGGGGGGAACTGAAGCTTTCTTT.

This sequence joins TRBV28 and TRBJ2-1; 10 nucleotides line up with TRBD2. The CDR3 is 15 residues long. The V gene's germline CDR1 is MDHEN and CDR2 SYDVKM. V shed 3 bases, J shed 2 bases, and the junction held 1 base outside the gene matches. The DNA for the CDR3 is TGTGCCAGCAGTTTCGGGACTAGCGCCTACAATGAGCAGTTCTTC. Amino acids: CASSFGTSAYNEQFF.

This sequence joins TRBV11-2 and TRBJ2-1; 8 bases are shared with TRBD1. This CDR3 comprises 14 residues. CDR1 and CDR2 from the germline V gene are SGHAT and FQNNGV. J lost 9 bases, V lost 7 bases, and 11 bases had no gene match. Here the CDR3 DNA reads TGTGCCAGCACCCCCCTTGGCACAGGGGGTGAGCAGTTCTTC. This sequence encodes CASTPLGTGGEQFF.

The chain links TRBV11-2 to TRBJ2-5; D is undetermined. Germline values: CDR1 SGHAT, CDR2 FQNNGV. This CDR3 comprises 11 residues. The germline V and J ends were trimmed by 0 bases and 9 bases, with 5 bases remaining between them. This CDR3 reads CASSLDGPQYF. The DNA of the CDR3 is TGTGCCAGCAGCTTAGATGGGCCCCAGTACTTC.

J is TRBJ1-2 and V is TRBV19; tentative D call: TRBD1 (5 bases). V dropped 7 bases and J dropped 2 bases, with 17 bases sitting between them. The V gene's germline CDR1 is LNHDA and CDR2 SQIVND (reference sequence). The CDR3 spans 15 residues. This CDR3 is CASTPQTGTNYGYTF. CDR3 coding DNA: TGTGCCAGTACCCCCCAAACAGGAACCAACTATGGCTACACCTTC.

This rearrangement joins TRBV5-1 to TRBJ2-1; D may be TRBD2 (6 bases). Germline V CDR1 and CDR2: SGHRS, YFSETQ. V lost 4 bases and J lost 5, with 16 bases in between. There are 15 residues in the CDR3. CDR3: CASSTGLPRDNEQFF. CDR3 sequence (DNA): TGCGCCAGCAGCACGGGACTGCCCCGAGACAATGAGCAGTTCTTC.

A word on this clone: The germline gene is not matched at one end of the junction; a read error may be the cause. The V call is TRBV7-2, the J call TRBJ2-5, with D perhaps matching TRBD2 (5 bases). Germline CDR1 and CDR2: SGHTA and FQGNSA. The CDR3 is 15 amino acids. The CDR3 region is CASSLDEASHRVGDF. In nucleotides, the CDR3 is TGTGCCAGCAGCTTAGATGAGGCTAGTCATAGAGTCGGGGACTTC.